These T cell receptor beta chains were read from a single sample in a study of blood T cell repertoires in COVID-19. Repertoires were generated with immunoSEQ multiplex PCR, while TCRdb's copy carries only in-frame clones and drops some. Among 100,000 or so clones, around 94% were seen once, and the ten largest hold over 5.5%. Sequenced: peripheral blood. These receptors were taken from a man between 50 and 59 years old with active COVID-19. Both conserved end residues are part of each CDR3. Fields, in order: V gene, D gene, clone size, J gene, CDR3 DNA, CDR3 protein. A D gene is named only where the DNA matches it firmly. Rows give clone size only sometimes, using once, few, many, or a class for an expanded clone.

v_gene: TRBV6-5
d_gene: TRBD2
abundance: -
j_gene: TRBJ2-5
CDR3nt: TGTGCCAGCAGCCCAAGCGGGGCCGAGGGAGAGACCCAGTACTTC
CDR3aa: CASSPSGAEGETQYF

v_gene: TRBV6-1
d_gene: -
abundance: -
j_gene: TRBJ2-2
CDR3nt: TGTGCCAGCAGTGAGCGGGATGCCGGGGAGCTGTTTTTT
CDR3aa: CASSERDAGELFF

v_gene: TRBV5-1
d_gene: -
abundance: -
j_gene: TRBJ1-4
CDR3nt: TGCGCCAGCAGCTTGGACCCGCGGGCAACTAATGAAAAACTGTTTTTT
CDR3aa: CASSLDPRATNEKLFF

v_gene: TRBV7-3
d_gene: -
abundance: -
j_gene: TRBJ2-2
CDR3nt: TGTGCCAGCAGCGTGGGCCCGAACACCGGGGAGCTGTTTTTT
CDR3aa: CASSVGPNTGELFF

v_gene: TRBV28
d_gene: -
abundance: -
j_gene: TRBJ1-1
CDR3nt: TGTGCCAGCCAGGTGGGGCAGCCACGAAGGACTGAAGCTTTCTTT
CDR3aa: CASQVGQPRRTEAFF

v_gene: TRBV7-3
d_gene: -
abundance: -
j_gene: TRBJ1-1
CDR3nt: TGTGCCAGCAGCTTAGAGACAGCGAACACTGAAGCTTTCTTT
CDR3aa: CASSLETANTEAFF

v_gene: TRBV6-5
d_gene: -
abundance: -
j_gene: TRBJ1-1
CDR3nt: TGTGCCAGCAGGGACGGCAGGGAGAACACTGAAGCTTTCTTT
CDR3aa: CASRDGRENTEAFF

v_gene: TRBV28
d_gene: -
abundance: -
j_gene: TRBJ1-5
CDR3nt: TGTGCCAGCAGTTCAATCCAACTGACAAGTAGCAATCAGCCCCAGCATTTT
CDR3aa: CASSSIQLTSSNQPQHF

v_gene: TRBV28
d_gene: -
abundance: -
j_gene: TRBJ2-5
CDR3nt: TGTGCCAGCAGTTTAATCGGAGATGGCGCTAACCAAGAGACCCAGTACTTC
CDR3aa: CASSLIGDGANQETQYF

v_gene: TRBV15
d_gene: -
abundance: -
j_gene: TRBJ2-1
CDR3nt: TGTGCCACCAGCAGAGCTAGGGATGCGGGGAATGAGCAGTTCTTC
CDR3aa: CATSRARDAGNEQFF

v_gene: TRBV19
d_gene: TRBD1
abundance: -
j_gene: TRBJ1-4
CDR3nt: TGTGCCAGTGGACAGGGGTCCGCAACTAATGAAAAACTGTTTTTT
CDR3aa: CASGQGSATNEKLFF

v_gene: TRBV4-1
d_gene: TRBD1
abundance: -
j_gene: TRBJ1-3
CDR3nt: TGCGCCAGCAGCCCCAGGGGGGTTGGAAACACCATATATTTT
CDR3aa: CASSPRGVGNTIYF

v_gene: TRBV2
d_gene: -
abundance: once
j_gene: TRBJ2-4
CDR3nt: TGTGCCAGCAGTGAAGTAGGCGGACAGAAAAACATTCAGTACTTC
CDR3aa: CASSEVGGQKNIQYF

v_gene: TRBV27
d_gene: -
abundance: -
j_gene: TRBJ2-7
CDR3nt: TGTGCCAGCGCGAGCGGGCTAGCGCCGTTCTACGAGCAGTACTTC
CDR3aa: CASASGLAPFYEQYF

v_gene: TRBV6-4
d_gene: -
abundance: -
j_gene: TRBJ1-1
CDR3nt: TGTGCCAGCAGTCTAGACCCGAACACTGAAGCTTTCTTT
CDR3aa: CASSLDPNTEAFF

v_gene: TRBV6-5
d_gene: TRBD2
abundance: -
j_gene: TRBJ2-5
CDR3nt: TGTGCCAGCACCCCTGGGACTAGCGGGAGTGGGACCCAGTACTTC
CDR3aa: CASTPGTSGSGTQYF

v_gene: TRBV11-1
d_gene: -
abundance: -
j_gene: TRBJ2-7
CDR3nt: TGTGCCAGCAGCCTGGACACTTACTCCTACGAGCAGTACTTC
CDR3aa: CASSLDTYSYEQYF

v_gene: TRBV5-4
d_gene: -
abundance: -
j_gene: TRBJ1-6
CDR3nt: TGTGCCAGCAGCTTGGCCCTTACGACAAATTCACCCCTCCACTTT
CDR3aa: CASSLALTTNSPLHF

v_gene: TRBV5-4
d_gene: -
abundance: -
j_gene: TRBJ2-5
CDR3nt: TGTGCCAGCAGCCCACAGCGAGGGAGACGGCAAGAGACCCAGTACTTC
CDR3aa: CASSPQRGRRQETQYF

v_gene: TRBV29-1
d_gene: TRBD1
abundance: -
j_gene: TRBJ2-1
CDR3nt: TGCAGCGTTCCCGGGACAGGGGGCCTTAGACTCTACAATGAGCAGTTCTTC
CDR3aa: CSVPGTGGLRLYNEQFF